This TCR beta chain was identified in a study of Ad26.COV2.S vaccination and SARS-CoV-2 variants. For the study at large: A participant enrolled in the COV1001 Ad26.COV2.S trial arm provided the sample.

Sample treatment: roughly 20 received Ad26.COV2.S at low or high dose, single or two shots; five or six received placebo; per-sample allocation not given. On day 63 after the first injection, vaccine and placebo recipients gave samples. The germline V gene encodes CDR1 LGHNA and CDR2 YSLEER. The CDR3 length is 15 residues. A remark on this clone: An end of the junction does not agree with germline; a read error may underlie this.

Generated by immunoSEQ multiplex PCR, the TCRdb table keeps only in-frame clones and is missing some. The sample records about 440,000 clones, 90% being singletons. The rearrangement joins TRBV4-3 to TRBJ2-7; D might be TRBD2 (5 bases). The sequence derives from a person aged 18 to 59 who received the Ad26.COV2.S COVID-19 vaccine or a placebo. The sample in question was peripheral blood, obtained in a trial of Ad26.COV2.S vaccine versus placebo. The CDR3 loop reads CTSSQEASGGYEQYF. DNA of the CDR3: TGCACCAGCAGCCAAGAGGCCAGCGGAGGTTACGAGCAGTACTTC.